This T cell receptor (beta chain) was captured in a study of blood T cell repertoires in COVID-19. Study context: Spain, Italy and the United States supplied samples that represented acute and convalescent COVID-19. The cDNA or gDNA used as material had been derived from T cells, B-cell-depleted T cells, or PBMCs.

Germline V lookup: CDR1 KGHDR, CDR2 SFDVKD. The CDR3 is 16 residues long. The ends lost 4 bases at V and 6 bases at J; junction bases unmatched: 9. Source study methods: Estimated nucleated cell counts came from reference gene primer amplification. Some clones are missing from TCRdb's copy, which holds only in-frame ones; the method was immunoSEQ multiplex PCR. The DNA gave D and trimming, while V, J and clone size come from that table. The table includes some 140,000 clones, 91% detected once. The sequence came from a man between 45 and 60 years old with acute or convalescent COVID-19. The chain links TRBV24-1 to TRBJ2-1; 9 bases match TRBD1. The specimen was peripheral blood. The chain's CDR3 is CATSDRPGTGLNEQFF. CDR3 DNA: TGTGCCACCAGTGACAGACCCGGGACAGGGCTCAATGAGCAGTTCTTC.